This TCR beta chain originates from a study of blood T cell repertoires in COVID-19 (dated by TCRdb to between 2020 and 2021). For the wider study: Samples from collaborators originated in the United States, Italy and Spain and spanned both the acute and convalescent phases of COVID-19. The material from the prospective study consisted of cDNA or gDNA derived from T cells, B-cell-depleted T cells, or PBMCs. Deeply sampled blood TCRbeta repertoires from subjects exposed to, actively infected with, or recovered from COVID-19 were included in the dataset. The repertoires were released in a freely available public database meant as a resource for research on the immune response to SARS-CoV-2. The samples were drawn from the first 160 participants of the ongoing ImmuneRACE study and from about 1,200 subjects provided by 6 global collaborators. Nearly every sample came with metadata listing a de-identified subject ID, COVID-19 status, age in years and sex. Where available, HLA class I and class II types were obtained from metadata supplied by the sample provider rather than from assay-based typing. Overall study outcomes, separate from this receptor: How much clinical and demographic metadata was included differed by source and by participant, and the metadata was provided uncurated.

Germline trimming amounts to 4 bases on V and 12 bases on J, with 12 as the count of junction bases outside the gene matches. The germline V gene specifies SGHRS as CDR1 and YFSETQ as CDR2. Spanning cysteine to phenylalanine, the CDR3 consists of 15 amino acids. Left in the record is the CDR3 DNA by itself, 45 bases read in frame from the first base. About this clone: This clone's antigen is unknown. No much larger clone is present one base from it, and per-base qualities are unavailable.

TCRbeta CDR3 regions were amplified from genomic DNA by means of the immunoSEQ Assay, a bias-controlled multiplex PCR. As for the original processing: Within the assay, amplification of reference gene primers was used to estimate how many nucleated cells each sample contained. To quantify the absolute abundance of each unique TCRbeta CDR3 rearrangement, sequence reads were collapsed and filtered. For each sample, productive Simpson clonality was calculated as the square root of Simpson's diversity index across productive rearrangements. Not all clones reach the TCRdb copy of this immuneACCESS table, which keeps in-frame sequences only. Checked studies attribute under half of the gap to unresolved V genes and leave the rest unexplained. That table gives V, J and clone size, and the DNA gave D and trimming. The sample table holds 25,000 to 30,000 clones, of which 89% were seen once. The ten largest clones represent roughly half of the sample.

The collaborating institutions used their own protocols to collect whole blood in K2EDTA tubes. For TCRbeta analysis, collaborators shipped samples in one of three forms: frozen whole blood, isolated PBMCs, or DNA extracted from either of those sample types. Input material: peripheral blood. This TCR derives from a human donor with acute or convalescent COVID-19. The donor label of this sample is uncertain. The sequence joins TRBV5-1 to TRBJ2-4; 11 central nucleotides agree with TRBD2. The CDR3 amino acid sequence is: CASSHLAGGPQTQYF. In nucleotide form, the sequence is TGCGCCAGCAGCCATTTAGCGGGGGGGCCCCAAACTCAGTACTTC.